This T cell receptor beta chain was identified during a study of cytomegalovirus exposure and HLA in healthy donors. Comment on this clone: Its antigen is still unknown.

The primer mix had 60 Vbeta and 13 Jbeta primers. Data came from immunoSEQ multiplex PCR; TCRdb stores just in-frame clones and leaves some out. The repertoire holds about 150,000 clones, with 70% to 90% as singletons. Broader study findings: In presence/absence analyses, roughly uniform sequencing depth across donors was assumed. Rarity held for most TCR sequences, but there were some public TCRs that occurred in many donors. Earlier results showed most TCR beta V segments being productive about 87% or about 30% of the time.

The J segment lost 4 bases and the V segment lost 3 bases, leaving 9 bases of the junction unmatched. Germline CDR1 reads GTSNPN; CDR2 reads SVGIG (reference sequence). The CDR3 consists of 16 residues. Sequencing used PBMCs. V is TRBV30 and J is TRBJ2-3; 11 nucleotides line up with TRBD2. This sequence was found in a woman in her forties in good health and CMV-seropositive. CDR3 sequence reads: CAWRGLRLAGPDTQYF. CDR3 nucleotide sequence: TGTGCCTGGAGGGGGCTTCGACTAGCGGGACCAGATACGCAGTATTTT.